The entry below gives a single TCR beta chain sequence along with its context. Each CDR3 protein gets one entry after TCRdb re-called the 5' RACE reads with MiXCR. The repertoire consists of tens of thousands of distinct CDR3 sequences, with 14% occurring once and the leading ten covering around 6.4%. Germline CDR1 and CDR2: SGHAT and FQNNGV. V lost 7 bases and J lost 4; bases outside the gene matches: 6. CDR3 length: 15 residues. The data originate from a study of early T cells in non-severe SARS-CoV-2 infection. The TCR originated in an adult who was a healthcare worker with PCR-confirmed SARS-CoV-2 infection or an uninfected control (not recorded which). The sample consisted of whole blood. The chain employs TRBV11-2 and TRBJ2-1; 11 nucleotides line up with TRBD2. The CDR3 DNA reads TGTGCCAGCACCGTTAGCGGGGGGGCGTACAATGAGCAGTTCTTC. Its translation is CASTVSGGAYNEQFF.